This entry is about one T cell receptor (beta chain). Profiled with immunoSEQ multiplex PCR; TCRdb holds only in-frame clones, not every one. Among approximately 200,000 clones listed, roughly three quarters were seen once. This entry is derived from a study of blood T cell repertoires in COVID-19. At the level of the study: T cells, B-cell-depleted T cells, or PBMCs supplied cDNA or gDNA.

The receptor was derived from a middle-aged woman with COVID-19, enrolled during active disease. Sequencing input: peripheral blood.

This CDR3 reads CATSIRQGNSPLHF. The CDR3 DNA reads TGTGCCACCAGCATCAGACAGGGAAATTCACCCCTCCACTTT. The chain has TRBV15 and TRBJ1-6, with TRBD1 identical over 7 bases. The J segment lost 7 bases and the V segment lost 4 bases, leaving 4 bases of the junction unmatched. Germline CDR1 LNHNV, CDR2 YYDKDF (reference sequence). The CDR3 sequence is 14 residues long.